This TCR beta chain was identified during a study of cytomegalovirus exposure and HLA in healthy donors (TCRdb year 2017). Turning to the overall study: The 550 to 750 repertoires of the first cohort and the 120 validation repertoires were produced on the same platform, according to a later analysis. The study was designed to test whether signatures of past pathogen exposure could be identified by cataloging public T cell receptors. A separate validation cohort of more than 100 different subjects was used in addition to the roughly 670-subject first cohort. High-throughput TCR immunosequencing, statistical association of individual TCRs with disease status, and machine learning were combined to predict cytomegalovirus infection status. Paper-wide results and their limitations: Cytomegalovirus status was reported to be diagnosed by the classifier with high specificity and sensitivity in both the original and validation cohorts. The authors suggested that the approach could potentially be extended to other disease states and immunological phenotypes. The validation cohort had no HLA typing available for a later analysis, so co-occurrence within that cohort was assessed over all 120 or so repertoires. Of the cluster scores, approximately 95% were above 0 in a later analysis, which found that TCRs clustered in the first cohort also tended to co-occur in the 120 validation repertoires. Most TCR sequences were seen in very few donors, while some public TCRs were found in many individuals. In vitro tests confirmed that a few of the cytomegalovirus-associated TCR beta chains recognize cytomegalovirus antigens. The study gave a list of about 160 TCR beta chains associated with cytomegalovirus.

Concerning this clone itself: Its antigen is still unknown. No quality values exist for individual bases; no much larger clone is one base distant.

The CDR3 runs 14 residues from the cysteine to the phenylalanine. The sequence is cut down to CDR3 DNA, 42 bases in frame from base 1. A distance of 8 bases separates the germline ends of V and J, which lose 4 bases and 0 bases respectively. CDR1 is given as SGHRS and CDR2 as YFSETQ, both from the germline V gene. The donors were included in the validation cohort of 90 to 150 subjects, a group kept apart from the approximately 670-subject first cohort. Receptor amplification or capture employed the immunoSEQ multiplex PCR assay. In the original analysis: A statistical classification framework was developed to diagnose cytomegalovirus status using the catalog of TCR beta chain sequences. TCRdb carries this immuneACCESS record with in-frame sequences only. Its versions omit some clonotypes, under half of them owing to an unresolved V gene in the studies checked, with the rest unexplained. The V and J calls and clone size are taken from that table; D and trimming were inferred from the DNA. Across this sample there are 150,000 or so clones, with about 83% seen only once. The ten largest clones take up about 1.5% of the sample.

The rearrangement combines TRBV5-1 with TRBJ1-3; the D gene is unclear. The source is a young woman in good health and CMV-seronegative. The sample was PBMCs. The nucleotides read TGCGCCAGCAGCATCGGGATCTCTGGAAACACCATATATTTT. Its translation reads: CASSIGISGNTIYF.